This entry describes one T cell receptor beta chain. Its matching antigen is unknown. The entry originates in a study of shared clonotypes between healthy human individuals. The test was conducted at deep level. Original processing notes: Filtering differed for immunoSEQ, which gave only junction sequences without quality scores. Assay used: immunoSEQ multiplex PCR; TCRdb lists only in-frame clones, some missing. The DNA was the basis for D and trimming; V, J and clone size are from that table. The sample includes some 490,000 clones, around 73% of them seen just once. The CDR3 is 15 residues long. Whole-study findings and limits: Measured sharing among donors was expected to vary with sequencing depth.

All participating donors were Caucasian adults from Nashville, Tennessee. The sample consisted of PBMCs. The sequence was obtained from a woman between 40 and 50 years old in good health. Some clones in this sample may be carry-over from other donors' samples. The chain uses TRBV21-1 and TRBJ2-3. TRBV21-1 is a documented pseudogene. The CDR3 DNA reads TGTGCCAGCAGCAGGGCCAGACTTCTCACAGATACGCAGTATTTT. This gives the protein CASSRARLLTDTQYF.